This T cell receptor beta chain stems from a study of T cell clonality in common variable immunodeficiency. Whole-study findings and limits: Fewer deletions and N-nucleotide insertions were reportedly seen in common variable immunodeficiency TCR beta sequences. CVID subjects had higher TCRbeta clonality than healthy controls, most marked in about a third.

With 6 bases removed from V and 3 bases from J, the gap between germline ends came to 6 bases. Looked up from germline, CDR1 is DFQATT and CDR2 is SNEGSKA (reference sequence). This CDR3 is built from 10 residues. CVID and control samples used equivalent genomic DNA input. Here immunoSEQ multiplex PCR was the method, and the copy in TCRdb shows in-frame clones only, minus some. The sample shows 80,000 or so clones, none of them appearing just once. At least ten counts were recorded for this clone. Its antigen remains unknown. The read stops 3 residues short of the end of the CDR3; the missing end is completed from the germline J gene.

The chain carries TRBV20-1 and TRBJ2-7, with D uncertain. Sequencing was performed on peripheral blood mononuclear cells. The clonotype was recovered from a person between 18 and 70 years old in good health. The DNA read from the CDR3 is TGCAGTGCAACTAACTACGAG. Its protein product is CSATNYE. In full, the CDR3 reads CSATNYEQYF.